The 14 T cell receptor beta chains given below trace back to one sample, sequenced in a study of CD4 T cells in relation to SARS-CoV-2 and coronaviruses (dated by TCRdb to about 2021). Which antigens these TCRs recognize remains unknown. The library came from the immunoSEQ multiplex PCR assay. TCRdb carries this immuneACCESS record with in-frame sequences only. Its versions omit some clonotypes, under half of them owing to an unresolved V gene in the studies checked, with the rest unexplained. In all, the sample holds 30,000 to 40,000 clones, and roughly 80% of those were seen once. Approximately 20% of the sample lies in the top ten. The specimen was memory CD4+ T cells from PBMCs, cultured in vitro. The cell subset or site label, as the study defines it: memory (non-naive) CD4+ T cells. Source of these receptors: an adult with COVID-19.

The V gene is TRBV7-7, the J gene TRBJ2-7; the match to TRBD1 covers 10 bases. V trimming: 4 bases; J trimming: 3 bases; junction bases outside the gene matches: 3. This CDR3 spans 14 amino acids. In germline, CDR1 is SSHAT, CDR2 FNYEAQ (reference sequence). The CDR3 loop is CASSSGQGYYEQYF. The CDR3, as DNA: TGTGCCAGCAGCTCGGGACAGGGGTACTACGAGCAGTACTTC.

The rearrangement uses TRBV28 and TRBJ1-4; D is unclear. This CDR3 contains 13 residues. Trimming shortened V by 6 bases and J by 8 bases, and 13 bases separated the two germline ends. CDR1 is MDHEN, CDR2 SYDVKM, per germline. CDR3 sequence reads: CASRTLVREKLFF. CDR3 sequence (DNA): TGTGCCAGCAGAACATTAGTCAGGGAAAAACTGTTTTTT.

This clone has a handful of counts. This chain links TRBV7-9 with TRBJ2-3; D possibly corresponds to TRBD2 (6 bases). Germline V gives CDR1 SEHNR, CDR2 FQNEAQ (reference sequence). The CDR3 totals 14 residues. Trimming took 5 bases from V and 0 from J, leaving 9 bases between them. The chain's CDR3 is CASSPSGSTDTQYF. The CDR3 nucleotides read TGTGCCAGCAGCCCCAGCGGGAGCACAGATACGCAGTATTTT. Based on the CDR3 plus reference TRBV7-9 and TRBJ2-3, the full variable domain is DTGVSQNPRHKITKRGQNVTFRCDPISEHNRLYWYRQTLGQGPEFLTYFQNEAQLEKSRLLSDRFSAERPKGSFSTLEIQRTEQGDSAMYLCASSPSGSTDTQYFGPGTRLTVL.

The chain combines TRBV5-6 with TRBJ2-5; 9 positions match TRBD2. CDR1 SGHDT and CDR2 YYEEEE come from the germline V gene. Germline trimming cut 0 bases from V and 4 bases from J; bases unmatched to any gene: 4. This CDR3 is built from 15 residues. The CDR3 DNA follows: TGTGCCAGCAGCTTGGTGGCGGGAGGGGTAGAGACCCAGTACTTC. This gives the protein CASSLVAGGVETQYF.

V usage is TRBV19 and J usage is TRBJ2-4; 10 bases match TRBD1. The CDR3 consists of 17 residues. The trim removed 8 bases at V and 3 bases at J, leaving 13 bases unmatched. CDR1 is LNHDA and CDR2 is SQIVND in the germline V gene (reference sequence). The CDR3 loop reads CASWDRGSTTNKNIQYF. As DNA, the CDR3 is TGTGCCAGTTGGGACAGGGGATCTACGACGAACAAAAACATTCAGTACTTC.

This clone has just a few counts. The rearrangement joins TRBV19 to TRBJ2-3; TRBD2 is a possible D gene (5 bases). The CDR3 is 17 residues long. Germline V gene lookup returns CDR1 LNHDA and CDR2 SQIVND (reference sequence). V lost 6 bases and J lost 1, with 20 bases in between. CDR3 coding DNA: TGTGCCAGTAGCCTATCCGGGCCCGGGAAGGGCACAGATACGCAGTATTTT. Translation: CASSLSGPGKGTDTQYF. Full variable domain (missing parts from reference TRBV19 and TRBJ2-3): DGGITQSPKYLFRKEGQNVTLSCEQNLNHDAMYWYRQDPGQGLRLIYYSQIVNDFQKGDIAEGYSVSREKKESFPLTVTSAQKNPTAFYLCASSLSGPGKGTDTQYFGPGTRLTVL.

This chain joins TRBV6-5 and TRBJ2-5; no clear D gene. Germline CDR1 is MNHEY and CDR2 is SVGAGI. CDR3 length equals 12 residues. Trimming left V 4 bases short and J 4 bases short, with 7 bases between. In nucleotides, the CDR3 is TGTGCCAGCAGTTGGTCGTCAGAGACCCAGTACTTC. Its protein product is CASSWSSETQYF.

The chain links TRBV7-9 to TRBJ2-2; D remains unclear. Deletions cut 5 bases from V and 6 bases from J, with 7 bases between. Per the germline V gene, CDR1 is SEHNR and CDR2 is FQNEAQ (reference sequence). The CDR3 loop spans 12 amino acids. The CDR3 coding sequence is TGTGCCAGCAGCCAGGAAGCCGGGGAGCTGTTTTTT. This codes for CASSQEAGELFF.

The CDR3 loop is CASSASRREQYF. CDR3 bases: TGTGCCAGCTCGGCTAGCCGCCGTGAGCAGTACTTC. V and J are TRBV18 and TRBJ2-7, with D tentatively TRBD2 (5 bases). Germline V gene sequence: CDR1 KGHSH, CDR2 LQKENI. The CDR3 consists of 12 residues. Between the trimmed V and J ends, which lost 6 bases and 7 bases, there was a span of 13 bases. The full variable domain, its missing parts supplied by reference TRBV18 and TRBJ2-7, is NAGVMQNPRHLVRRRGQEARLRCSPMKGHSHVYWYRQLPEEGLKFMVYLQKENIIDESGMPKERFSAEFPKEGPSILRIQQVVRGDSAAYFCASSASRREQYFGPGTRLTVT.

The chain recombines TRBV30 with TRBJ1-1; D unclear. Germline V gene sequence: CDR1 GTSNPN, CDR2 SVGIG (reference sequence). V was shortened by 5 bases and J by 11 bases, with 12 bases between the two germline ends. There are 10 residues in the CDR3. CDR3 coding DNA: TGTGCCTGGTTTTGGACGGGGGCTTTCTTT. Translation: CAWFWTGAFF. Full variable domain (missing parts from reference TRBV30 and TRBJ1-1): SQTIHQWPATLVQPVGSPLSLECTVEGTSNPNLYWYRQAAGRGLQLLFYSVGIGQISSEVPQNLSASRPQDRQFILSSKKLLLSDSGFYLCAWFWTGAFFGQGTRLTVV.

In DNA, the CDR3 is TGCAGTGCTAGTAGCGGACACTCTAAATCGGGGCAGCCCCAGCATTTT. It is translated as CSASSGHSKSGQPQHF. The chain is built from TRBV20-1 and TRBJ1-5; a possible D gene is TRBD1 (5 bases). Trimming took 3 bases from V and 7 from J, leaving 22 bases between them. The germline V gene has CDR1 DFQATT and CDR2 SNEGSKA (reference sequence). The length of the CDR3 is 16 residues.

The chain couples TRBV7-2 to TRBJ2-7; D is possibly TRBD2 (6 bases). This CDR3 is built from 15 residues. CDR1 is SGHTA and CDR2 is FQGNSA in the germline V gene. Trimming removed 4 bases at V and 0 bases at J, with 13 bases between. The chain's CDR3 is CASSSSGLSSYEQYF. In DNA form, the CDR3 reads TGTGCCAGCAGCTCAAGCGGGTTGAGCTCCTACGAGCAGTACTTC.

CDR3 sequence reads: CATSRDFGLAGGRTGELFF. The CDR3 coding sequence is TGTGCCACCAGCAGAGATTTCGGTCTAGCGGGAGGGCGGACCGGGGAGCTGTTTTTT. V gene TRBV15 combines with J gene TRBJ2-2; 12 bases map to TRBD2. The junction had 10 bases not matched to a gene; V was cut back by 0 bases and J by 5 bases. The length of the CDR3 is 19 residues. The V gene's germline CDR1 is LNHNV and CDR2 YYDKDF (reference sequence).

The chain employs TRBV6-5 and TRBJ2-7; weak D call: TRBD1 (6 bases). Germline CDR1 and CDR2: MNHEY and SVGAGI. This CDR3 has 13 residues. V was trimmed by 6 bases and J by 0 bases, leaving 9 bases between them. The CDR3 nucleotides read TGTGCCAGCAGCCCAGGGGTCTCCTACGAGCAGTACTTC. Its translation: CASSPGVSYEQYF.